This T cell receptor beta chain was sequenced for a study of blood T cell repertoires in COVID-19. The overall study: Whether acute or convalescent, the COVID-19 samples came from the United States, Italy and Spain.

The germline CDR1 and CDR2 sequences are SGHRS and YFSETQ. V was cut by 4 bases and J by 7 bases, with 17 bases left in between. CDR3 length: 14 residues. In the authors' methods: Researchers report that nucleated cell counts were estimated from reference gene primer amplification. The method was immunoSEQ multiplex PCR; TCRdb's version includes in-frame clones alone and lacks a portion of them. V, J and clone size derive from that table, while D and trimming were established from the DNA sequence. The table records 150,000 to 200,000 clones, approximately 90% of them present only once. Patients in Seattle were enrolled during active infection, then followed longitudinally.

This rearrangement joins TRBV5-1 to TRBJ2-5, with D perhaps TRBD2 (5 bases). The origin of this receptor is a woman between 65 and 79 years old with COVID-19, enrolled during active disease. Sequenced input: peripheral blood. In nucleotides, the CDR3 is TGCGCCAGCAGCCCGGTTTCCCGGGATGGGACCCAGTACTTC. Translated, it gives CASSPVSRDGTQYF. The whole variable domain, filled in from reference TRBV5-1 and TRBJ2-5, reads KAGVTQTPRYLIKTRGQQVTLSCSPISGHRSVSWYQQTPGQGLQFLFEYFSETQRNKGNFPGRFSGRQFSNSRSEMNVSTLELGDSALYLCASSPVSRDGTQYFGPGTRLLVL.